The source of this TCR beta chain is a study of shared clonotypes between healthy human individuals (dated by TCRdb to 2018 to 2021). Study-wide context: A few men and two women, aged 18 to 49 years, made up the cohort. Per donor, three plates each were used for CD4 naive and CD4 memory, two for CD8 naive, and one for CD8 memory. Blood TCR repertoires of roughly 5 healthy adults were deeply sequenced to estimate repertoire size and the extent of clonotype sharing between individuals. Different laboratories and diverse techniques were used to prepare libraries and sequence TCR repertoires, to increase sequencing depth and limit assay-specific biases. Between about 0.9 and 8.9 billion PBMCs per donor were obtained by leukapheresis.

With regard to this clone: Its antigen is unknown. Qualities for individual bases were not recorded, and no much larger clone is one base off. Distinct nucleotide sequences in the sample also encode this CDR3.

Donors were healthy HIV-negative adults with no recently reported acute infections or vaccinations. All donors were Caucasian adults living in Nashville, Tennessee, USA. CD4+ T cells were enriched by magnetic negative selection; naive cells were then positively selected on CD45RA, and the negative fraction formed the memory subset. Blood was obtained by leukapheresis, after which PBMCs were separated by Ficoll-Histopaque density gradient centrifugation and cryopreserved in liquid nitrogen vapor phase. Purity and quantity of every magnetically sorted T cell population were checked by analytical flow cytometry. Genomic DNA was isolated from each sorted fraction and quantified by UV absorbance on a Nanodrop 2000c. Overall study outcomes, separate from this receptor: Higher generation probabilities were observed for clonotypes shared by all four sorted-subset donors than for non-shared clonotypes. Sampling was limited to blood, and TCR repertoires in tissue likely differ from TCR repertoires in blood. The small number of donors limited the genetic and exposure-history diversity represented. Roughly 5% of naive CD4, 3.5% of naive CD8, 2% to 2.5% of memory CD4, and 0.4% of memory CD8 clonotypes were shared across several donors. Even with the large sequencing depth, rarefaction of the sorted-subset datasets indicated that sequencing was incomplete. Estimated clonotype richness was generally larger for naive than for memory subsets. Pairwise subsampling indicated that sequencing depth was expected to affect the degree of clonotype sharing among donors.

TCR CDR3 regions were amplified from genomic DNA by multiplex PCR using the deep immunoSEQ assay. Extracted genomic DNA from each cell subset was spread evenly across all wells of several immunoSEQ 96-well plates, with each plate serving as a replicate. For sorted subsets, each replicate PCR was loaded with about 200 ng genomic DNA, equivalent to 30,000 to 35,000 T cell genomes. Purified libraries were quantified with a Qubit 3.0 fluorometer, sized on a Bioanalyzer 2100, and re-quantified with the KAPA Library Quantification kit. Every immunoSEQ 96-well plate was sequenced on a dedicated single-read 150-cycle Illumina NextSeq 550 flow cell. The published analysis was carried out like this. Because the immunoSEQ output included only junctional sequences and no quality scores, the filtering could not be the same as the filtering used for full-length reads. Sequences were annotated with PyIR, a Python wrapper for IgBLAST v1.9, using IMGT germline references to assign V/J genes and CDR3. Reads with weak V/J assignments (E-value above 1e-6), missing CDR3, stop codons, out-of-frame junctions, or ambiguous translated residues were removed. V3J clonotypes were defined as sequences sharing the same inferred V gene, J gene, and CDR3 amino acid sequence. To compute the percentage overlap between repertoires, the number of shared unique clonotypes was divided by the size of the smaller repertoire. RTK rarefaction, the Chao1 estimator, and Recon v2.1 estimates of unobserved clonotypes were used to assess repertoire richness. For all TCRbeta clonotypes obtained by the gDNA method from four donors, generation probabilities were computed with OLGA. Sourced from immuneACCESS, this table was stored by TCRdb with only in-frame sequences that have V and J called. A share of the clones is absent; for the studies checked, an unresolved V gene accounts for under half, and the remainder has no known explanation. That table is the source of V, J and clone size, and D and trimming were worked out from the DNA. This sample holds roughly 2.4 million clones; approximately 95% were observed only once. Of the sample, roughly 0.13% is held by the ten largest clones.

The CDR3 sequence holds 13 residues, the cysteine and phenylalanine included. Of all the DNA, just the CDR3 is kept, 39 bases in frame from base 1. V and J lose 4 bases and 0 bases, and a span of 7 bases separates them. CDR1 SGHDT and CDR2 YYEEEE are derived from the germline V gene. The clonotype originates from a man aged 18 to 30 in good health. The chain uses TRBV5-6 and TRBJ1-2; the D gene assignment is ambiguous. Specimen: naive CD4+ T cells sorted from blood. The sample's cell subset or site label, decoded: CD45RA+ positively selected. This receptor has the CDR3 CASSVQANYGYTF. In nucleotides, the sequence is TGTGCCAGCAGCGTCCAAGCTAACTATGGCTACACCTTC.